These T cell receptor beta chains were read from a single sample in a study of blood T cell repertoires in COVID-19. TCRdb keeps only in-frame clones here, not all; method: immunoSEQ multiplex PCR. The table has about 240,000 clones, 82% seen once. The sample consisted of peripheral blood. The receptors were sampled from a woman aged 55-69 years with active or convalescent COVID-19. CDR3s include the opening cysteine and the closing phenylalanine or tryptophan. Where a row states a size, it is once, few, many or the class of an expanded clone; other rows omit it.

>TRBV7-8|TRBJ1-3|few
CASSTRQGSNTIYF
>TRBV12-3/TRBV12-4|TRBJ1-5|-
CASRRGRSQPQHF
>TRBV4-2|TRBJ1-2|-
CASSQDGQGAYGYTF
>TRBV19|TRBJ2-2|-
CASSIWGQTTGELFF
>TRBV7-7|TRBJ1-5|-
CASSLCPSLLSNQPQHF
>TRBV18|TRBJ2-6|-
CASPPGALEPTGANVLTF
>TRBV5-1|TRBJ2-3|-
CASSSTSGGTDTQYF
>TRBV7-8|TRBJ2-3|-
CASSGYGGAMVDTQYF
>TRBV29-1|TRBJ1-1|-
CSVTTGGRGEAFF
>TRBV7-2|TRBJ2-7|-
CASSLNTGRGRRLAYEQYF
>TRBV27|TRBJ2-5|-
CASSLFRQETQYF
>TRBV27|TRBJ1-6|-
CASSRLQGRSYNSPLHF
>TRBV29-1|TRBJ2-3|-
CSVEARGSTDTQYF
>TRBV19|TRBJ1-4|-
CASSIALQIGDEKLFF
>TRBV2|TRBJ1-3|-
CASRTGYSGNTIYF
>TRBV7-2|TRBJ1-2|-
CASRITGTGVNYGYTF
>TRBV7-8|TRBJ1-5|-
CASSHGNRGERQPQHF
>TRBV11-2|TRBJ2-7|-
CASSLEGSRGLLYEQYF
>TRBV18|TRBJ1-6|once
CASSATGENSPLHF
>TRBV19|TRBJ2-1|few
CASSAASGGAYNEQFF
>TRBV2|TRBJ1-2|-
CASSITGTNYGYTF
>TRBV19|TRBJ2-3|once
CASRRTGVSTDTQYF
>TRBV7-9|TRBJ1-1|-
CASSLEGQLNTEAFF
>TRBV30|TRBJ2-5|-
CAWSDPGQGGSWETQYF
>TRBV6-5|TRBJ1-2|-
CASSAQGALGYTF
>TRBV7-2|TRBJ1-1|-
CASSPDLSTEAFF
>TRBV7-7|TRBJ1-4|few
CASSLNPGLGEKLFF
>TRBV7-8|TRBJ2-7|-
CASSSMASGGAWQYF